What follows describes a single T cell receptor beta chain. As originally analysed: Nucleated cell number was recorded as an estimate derived from reference gene primer amplification. Measured with immunoSEQ multiplex PCR; TCRdb has only the in-frame clones, and not every one. The V and J calls and clone size are taken from that table; D and trimming were inferred from the DNA. The sample holds over 65,000 clones, 78% seen once. The data derive from a study of blood T cell repertoires in COVID-19. Across the whole study: Samples representing acute and convalescent COVID-19 were sourced from the United States, Italy and Spain. T cells, B-cell-depleted T cells, or PBMCs provided the cDNA or gDNA that served as material.

Germline V lookup: CDR1 SNHLY, CDR2 FYNNEI. The CDR3 has 13 residues. J lost 5 bases, V lost 8 bases, and 6 bases had no gene match. The sequencing sample was made of peripheral blood. This TCR was sampled from a man between 60 and 75 years old with COVID-19, enrolled during active disease. This chain joins TRBV2 and TRBJ2-5, with 9 bases matching TRBD1. For the CDR3, the DNA is TGTGCCAGCCAAACAGGGGGCTGGGAGACCCAGTACTTC. It translates to CASQTGGWETQYF.